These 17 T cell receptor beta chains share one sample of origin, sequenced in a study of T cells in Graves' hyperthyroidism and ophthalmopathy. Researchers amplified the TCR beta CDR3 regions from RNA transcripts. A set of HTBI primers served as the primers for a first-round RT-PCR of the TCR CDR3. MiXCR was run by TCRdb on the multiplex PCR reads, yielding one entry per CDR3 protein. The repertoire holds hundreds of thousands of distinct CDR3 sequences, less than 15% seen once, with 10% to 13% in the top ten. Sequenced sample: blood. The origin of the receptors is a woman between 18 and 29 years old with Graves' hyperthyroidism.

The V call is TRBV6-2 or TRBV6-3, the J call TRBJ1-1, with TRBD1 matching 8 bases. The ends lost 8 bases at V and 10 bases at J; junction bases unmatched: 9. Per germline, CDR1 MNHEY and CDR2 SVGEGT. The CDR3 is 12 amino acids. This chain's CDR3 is CASASGQGSAFF. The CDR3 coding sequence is TGTGCCAGCGCATCCGGACAGGGATCAGCTTTCTTT.

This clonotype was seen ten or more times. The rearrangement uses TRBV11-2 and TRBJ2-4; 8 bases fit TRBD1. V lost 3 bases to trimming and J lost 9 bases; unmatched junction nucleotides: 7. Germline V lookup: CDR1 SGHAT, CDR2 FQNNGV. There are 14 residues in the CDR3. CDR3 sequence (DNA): TGTGCCAGCAGCTTTGGACAGGGAGGAGGCATTCAGTACTTC. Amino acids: CASSFGQGGGIQYF.

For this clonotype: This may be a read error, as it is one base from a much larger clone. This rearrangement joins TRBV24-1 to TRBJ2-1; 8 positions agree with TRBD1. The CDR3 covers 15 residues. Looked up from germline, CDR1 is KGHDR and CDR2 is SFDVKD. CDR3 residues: CAASDSTGVRNEQFF. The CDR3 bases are TGTGCCGCCAGTGATTCGACAGGGGTGCGCAATGAGCAGTTCTTC.

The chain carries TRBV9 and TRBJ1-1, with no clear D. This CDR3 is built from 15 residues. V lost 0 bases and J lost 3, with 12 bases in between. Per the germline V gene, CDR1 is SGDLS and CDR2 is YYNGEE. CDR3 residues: CASSVAPGEYTEAFF. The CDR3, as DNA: TGTGCCAGCAGCGTAGCGCCCGGTGAGTACACTGAAGCTTTCTTT.

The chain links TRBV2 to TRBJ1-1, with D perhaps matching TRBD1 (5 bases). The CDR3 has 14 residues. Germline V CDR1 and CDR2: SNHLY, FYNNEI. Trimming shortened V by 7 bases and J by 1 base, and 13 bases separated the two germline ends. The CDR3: CASIWGEENTEAFF. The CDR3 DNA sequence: TGTGCCAGCATTTGGGGGGAGGAGAACACTGAAGCTTTCTTT.

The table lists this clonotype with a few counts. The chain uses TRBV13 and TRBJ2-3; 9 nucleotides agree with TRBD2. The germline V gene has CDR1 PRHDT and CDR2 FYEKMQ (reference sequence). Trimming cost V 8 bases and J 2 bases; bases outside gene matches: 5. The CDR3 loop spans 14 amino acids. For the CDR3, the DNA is TGTGCCAGCGGGGGGACTAGCTCCACAGATACGCAGTATTTT. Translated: CASGGTSSTDTQYF.

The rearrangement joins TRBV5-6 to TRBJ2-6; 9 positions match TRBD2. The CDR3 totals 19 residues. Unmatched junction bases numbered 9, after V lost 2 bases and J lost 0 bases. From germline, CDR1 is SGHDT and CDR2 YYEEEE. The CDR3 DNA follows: TGTGCCAGCAGCTTAACTGGGGTAGCGGGAGCCTCTGGGGCCAACGTCCTGACTTTC. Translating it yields CASSLTGVAGASGANVLTF.

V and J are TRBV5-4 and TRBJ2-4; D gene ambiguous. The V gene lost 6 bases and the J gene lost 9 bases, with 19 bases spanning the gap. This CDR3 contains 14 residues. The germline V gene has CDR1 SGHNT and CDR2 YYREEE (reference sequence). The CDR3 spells CASKAPIVPGIQYF. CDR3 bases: TGTGCCAGCAAGGCTCCGATTGTACCGGGCATTCAGTACTTC.

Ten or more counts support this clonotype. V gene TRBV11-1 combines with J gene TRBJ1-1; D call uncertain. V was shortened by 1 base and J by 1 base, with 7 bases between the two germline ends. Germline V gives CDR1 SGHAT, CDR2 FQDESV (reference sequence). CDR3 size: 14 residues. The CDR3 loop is CASSLVGENTEAFF. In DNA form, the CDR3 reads TGTGCCAGCAGCTTAGTCGGGGAGAACACTGAAGCTTTCTTT.

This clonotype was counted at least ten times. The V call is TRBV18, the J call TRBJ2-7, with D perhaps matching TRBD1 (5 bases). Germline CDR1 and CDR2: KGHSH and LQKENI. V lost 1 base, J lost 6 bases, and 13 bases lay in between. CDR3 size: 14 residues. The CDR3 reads CASSPLGQRSEQYF. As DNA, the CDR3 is TGTGCCAGCTCACCACTCGGACAACGTAGCGAGCAGTACTTC.

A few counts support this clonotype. The CDR3 bases are TGTGCCAGCAGCTTGCTAGCGGGACTCTTATCCTACAATGAGCAGTTCTTC. This codes for CASSLLAGLLSYNEQFF. The chain combines TRBV7-8 with TRBJ2-1; 9 bases are a match to TRBD2. Germline V lookup: CDR1 SGHVS, CDR2 FQNEAQ. This CDR3 spans 17 amino acids. Unmatched junction bases numbered 7, after V lost 3 bases and J lost 1 base.

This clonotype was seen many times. CDR3 sequence: CSAPPGGATEAFF. CDR3 nucleotide sequence: TGCAGTGCGCCGCCGGGGGGGGCCACTGAAGCTTTCTTT. This chain links TRBV20-1 with TRBJ1-1; D perhaps matches TRBD1 (6 bases). Trimming removed 6 bases from V and 4 bases from J, with 15 bases in between. This CDR3 is built from 13 residues. In germline, CDR1 is DFQATT, CDR2 SNEGSKA (reference sequence).

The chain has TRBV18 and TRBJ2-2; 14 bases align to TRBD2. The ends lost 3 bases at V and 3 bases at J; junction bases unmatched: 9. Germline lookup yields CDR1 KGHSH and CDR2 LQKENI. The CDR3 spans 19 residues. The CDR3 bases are TGTGCCAGCTCACCTGAACCGGGACTAGCGGGAGTACACACCGGGGAGCTGTTTTTT. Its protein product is CASSPEPGLAGVHTGELFF.

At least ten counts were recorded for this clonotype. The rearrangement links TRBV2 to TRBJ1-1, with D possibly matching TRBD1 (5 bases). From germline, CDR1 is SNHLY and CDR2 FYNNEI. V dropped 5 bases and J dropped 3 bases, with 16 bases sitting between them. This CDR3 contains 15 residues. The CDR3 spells CASSRGPGRDTEAFF. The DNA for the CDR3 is TGTGCCAGCAGTAGGGGCCCCGGCAGGGACACTGAAGCTTTCTTT.

The chain's CDR3 is CAWSDEGNTEAFF. The CDR3 DNA sequence: TGTGCCTGGAGTGACGAGGGGAACACTGAAGCTTTCTTT. The J gene is TRBJ1-1, the V gene TRBV30; D not resolved. Germline loops: CDR1 GTSNPN, CDR2 SVGIG (reference sequence). CDR3 length: 13 amino acids. With 1 base removed from V and 1 base from J, the gap between germline ends came to 7 bases.

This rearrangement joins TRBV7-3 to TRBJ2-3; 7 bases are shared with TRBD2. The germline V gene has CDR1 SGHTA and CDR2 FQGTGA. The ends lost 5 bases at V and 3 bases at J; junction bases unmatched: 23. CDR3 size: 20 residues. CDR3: CASSPLGSLVGGRGTDTQYF. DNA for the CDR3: TGTGCCAGCAGCCCATTAGGGAGTTTAGTAGGCGGGAGAGGTACAGATACGCAGTATTTT.

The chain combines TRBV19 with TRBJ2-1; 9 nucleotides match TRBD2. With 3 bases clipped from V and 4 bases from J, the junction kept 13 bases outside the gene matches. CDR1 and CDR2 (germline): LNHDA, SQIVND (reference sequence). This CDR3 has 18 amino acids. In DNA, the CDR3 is TGTGCCAGTAGTATCCCCCCCCTGACTAGCGGTTCTTACAATGAGCAGTTCTTC. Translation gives CASSIPPLTSGSYNEQFF.